Detailed here is one TCR beta chain. Its antigen is still unknown. The source of the sample is a study of PD-1 blockade in classical Hodgkin lymphoma. Regarding the study as a whole: Those achieving complete response showed baseline diversity like newly diagnosed patients. Healthy donors reportedly exceeded newly diagnosed patients in baseline TCR diversity.

The sample's time point: cycle 4 day 1 (C4D1), after less than seven weeks of nivolumab. All trial patients relapsed after autologous stem cell transplantation. Produced via immunoSEQ multiplex PCR; TCRdb's table is partial and in-frame only. Of about 50,000 clones in the sample, approximately 72% were seen once. The CDR3 is 17 amino acids. Looked up from germline, CDR1 is SGDLS and CDR2 is YYNGEE. The J segment lost 2 bases and the V segment lost 0 bases, leaving 7 bases of the junction unmatched. The V call is TRBV9, the J call TRBJ2-3; 9 nucleotides agree with TRBD2. The input for sequencing was peripheral blood mononuclear cells (PBMCs), taken before the fourth cycle of nivolumab. This TCR came from a human donor with classical Hodgkin lymphoma. The CDR3 protein is CASSVAGSGSFTDTQYF. As DNA, the CDR3 is TGTGCCAGCAGCGTAGCAGGTAGCGGGAGCTTCACAGATACGCAGTATTTT.